Listed below are T cell receptor beta chains from one sample, sequenced in a study of cytomegalovirus exposure and HLA in healthy donors. The data were produced by immunoSEQ multiplex PCR, yet TCRdb's version contains in-frame clones alone and is incomplete. The sample holds some 210,000 clones, 77% seen once. The source material was PBMCs. Receptors were obtained from a woman aged 30 to 39 in good health and CMV-seropositive. Each CDR3 is given with its conserved first and last residue. D genes are given only for firm matches. Only part of the rows carry a size: once, few, many, or a class if the clone is expanded.

NA,TRBJ2-5,TRBV9,NA,TGTGCCAGCAGCCCCCCGGGACTTAGAGAGACCCAGTACTTC,CASSPPGLRETQYF
NA,TRBJ2-7,TRBV5-6,NA,TGTGCCAGTAGCCTGGGGGAGGAAGTCTACGAGCAGTACTTC,CASSLGEEVYEQYF
few,TRBJ2-5,TRBV7-9,NA,TGTGCCAGCAGCTTAGGCCTTAGTCCCAGGGAGACCCAGTACTTC,CASSLGLSPRETQYF
NA,TRBJ2-5,TRBV5-1,TRBD2,TGCGCCAGCAGCTTCTCCGGGACTAGCTTGGGGGAGACCCAGTACTTC,CASSFSGTSLGETQYF
NA,TRBJ1-1,TRBV11-3,NA,TGTGCCAGCAGGTCCGAAGGGGCACCAGTGAACACTGAAGCTTTCTTT,CASRSEGAPVNTEAFF
NA,TRBJ1-2,TRBV7-9,NA,TGTGCCAGCAGCGAACAGGTGGTCAAAGGCTACACCTTC,CASSEQVVKGYTF
NA,TRBJ2-3,TRBV7-6,NA,TGTGCCAGCAGCTTAGGGGCCTTCGACACAGATACGCAGTATTTT,CASSLGAFDTDTQYF
NA,TRBJ2-1,TRBV5-1,TRBD2,TGCGCCAGCCGGAGCGGGGGGGACTCCTACAATGAGCAGTTCTTC,CASRSGGDSYNEQFF
NA,TRBJ1-4,TRBV28,NA,TGTGCCAGCAGTTTAGGCGGCCTAGGGGCCACTGAAAAACTGTTTTTT,CASSLGGLGATEKLFF
NA,TRBJ2-7,TRBV2,NA,TGTGCCAGCAGTCTTTCCCCCTACGAGCAGTACTTC,CASSLSPYEQYF